These 18 T cell receptor beta chains originate from one sample sequenced in a study of T cells after posttransplantation cyclophosphamide. Cyclophosphamide on days +3 and +4 followed busulfan-fludarabine conditioning and a marrow graft. Generated by immunoSEQ multiplex PCR, the TCRdb table keeps only in-frame clones and is missing some. The sample carries several thousand clones, 74% recorded once. The source material was PBMCs, sampled 1,400 to 1,500 days after allogeneic stem cell transplant with posttransplant cyclophosphamide. The origin of the receptors is a male patient between 25 and 40 years old who received an allogeneic stem cell transplant from a related donor, was CMV-positive, and had acute GVHD only. Part of the T cells may come from the graft donor.

V is TRBV4-3 and J is TRBJ2-3, with D possibly being TRBD2 (7 bases). The CDR3 is made up of 14 amino acids. CDR1 and CDR2 (germline): LGHNA, YSLEER. The V and J ends lost 4 bases and 6 bases respectively, with 14 bases between them. CDR3 nucleotide sequence: TGCGCCAGCAGCCCAGTGGGGGGGCGGGATACGCAGTATTTT. As protein: CASSPVGGRDTQYF.

J is TRBJ2-3 and V is TRBV13; tentatively, D is TRBD2 (6 bases). There are 21 residues in the CDR3. V was cut by 5 bases and J by 3 bases, with 33 bases left in between. Germline values: CDR1 PRHDT, CDR2 FYEKMQ (reference sequence). The CDR3 is CASSPGPDFYRPLGGTDTQYF. For the CDR3, the DNA is TGTGCCAGCAGCCCAGGGCCGGACTTCTACCGGCCTCTTGGGGGGACAGATACGCAGTATTTT.

The chain combines TRBV11-1 with TRBJ2-3; D is uncertain. Germline V lookup: CDR1 SGHAT, CDR2 FQDESV (reference sequence). The CDR3 covers 16 residues. Between the trimmed V and J ends, which lost 2 bases and 1 base, there was a span of 13 bases. The CDR3 nucleotides are TGTGCCAGCAGCTTACCCGACTCCGTTCGCACAGATACGCAGTATTTT. Amino acid sequence: CASSLPDSVRTDTQYF.

This clone was seen only once. The rearrangement uses TRBV4-1 and TRBJ1-3; weak D call: TRBD1 (5 bases). The CDR3 totals 15 residues. V lost 3 bases, J lost 4 bases, and 13 bases lay in between. Germline CDR1 reads MGHRA; CDR2 reads YSYEKL. The CDR3 DNA is TGCGCCAGCAGCCACCCTCCCAGGGTCGGAAACACCATATATTTT. This encodes CASSHPPRVGNTIYF.

J is TRBJ1-2 and V is TRBV19; D is perhaps TRBD1 (6 bases). CDR3 length: 15 residues. Deletions cut 2 bases from V and 4 bases from J, with 14 bases between. Germline V gene sequence: CDR1 LNHDA, CDR2 SQIVND (reference sequence). The CDR3 here is CASSINRDTSYGYTF. DNA for the CDR3: TGTGCCAGTAGTATAAACAGGGACACCTCCTATGGCTACACCTTC.

The V and J genes are TRBV5-8 and TRBJ1-2; D is perhaps TRBD1 (6 bases). CDR3 length equals 15 residues. Germline V gives CDR1 SGHTS, CDR2 YDEGEE. Trimming removed 1 base at V and 4 bases at J, with 14 bases between. CDR3 sequence: CASSLYGGQPYGYTF. In DNA, the CDR3 is TGTGCCAGCAGCTTGTACGGTGGACAGCCCTATGGCTACACCTTC.

The chain combines TRBV7-2 with TRBJ2-7; 9 bases line up with TRBD2. The CDR3 sequence is 16 residues long. V lost 2 bases and J lost 2; bases outside the gene matches: 7. CDR1 is SGHTA, CDR2 FQGNSA, per germline. The CDR3: CASSLKFGGGAYEQYF. As DNA, the CDR3 is TGTGCCAGCAGCTTAAAGTTTGGCGGGGGGGCCTACGAGCAGTACTTC.

This clone was recorded a few times. The rearrangement joins TRBV7-9 to TRBJ2-7; D is possibly TRBD1 (6 bases). The CDR3 loop spans 15 amino acids. The V gene lost 5 bases and the J gene lost 1 base, with 15 bases spanning the gap. Germline CDR1 and CDR2: SEHNR and FQNEAQ (reference sequence). Written as DNA, the CDR3 is TGTGCCAGCAGCCCTCGGCAGGGGCAATCCTACGAGCAGTACTTC. Translating it yields CASSPRQGQSYEQYF.

The CDR3 region has the DNA TGCAGCGTTGACAAGGGGGCCCCGGAGGGCTACACCTTC. Protein product: CSVDKGAPEGYTF. This sequence joins TRBV29-1 and TRBJ1-2, with 7 positions matching TRBD1. The CDR3 length is 13 residues. The trim removed 3 bases at V and 8 bases at J, leaving 9 bases unmatched. CDR1 and CDR2 from the germline V gene are SQVTM and ANQGSEA.

The V gene is TRBV4-1, the J gene TRBJ1-1; D unclear. The CDR3 contains 14 residues. V lost 4 bases and J lost 0, with 9 bases in between. CDR1 is MGHRA and CDR2 is YSYEKL in the germline V gene. The CDR3 DNA sequence: TGCGCCAGCAGCCGCGGACTCATGAACACTGAAGCTTTCTTT. This translates into CASSRGLMNTEAFF.

The gene calls are TRBV7-9 and TRBJ2-5; D remains ambiguous. Per the germline V gene, CDR1 is SEHNR and CDR2 is FQNEAQ (reference sequence). This CDR3 has 14 amino acids. Trimming stripped 5 bases from V and 4 bases from J, with 14 bases between. This CDR3 reads CASSLSRGGETQYF. In DNA form, the CDR3 reads TGTGCCAGCAGCCTCTCTCGAGGCGGAGAGACCCAGTACTTC.

The chain carries TRBV5-1 and TRBJ2-2; 9 nucleotides align to TRBD1. The germline V gene has CDR1 SGHRS and CDR2 YFSETQ. The trim removed 3 bases at V and 5 bases at J, leaving 5 bases unmatched. CDR3 length: 15 residues. CDR3 loop: CASSWGQGGTGELFF. CDR3 nucleotide sequence: TGCGCCAGCAGCTGGGGACAGGGCGGAACCGGGGAGCTGTTTTTT.

V is TRBV6-1 and J is TRBJ1-6; D is unclear. The CDR3 runs to 17 residues. From germline, CDR1 is MNHNS and CDR2 SASEGT. The V end lost 1 base, the J end lost 0 bases, and 10 bases lay between the germline ends. CDR3 region: CASSEVGGSSYNSPLHF. CDR3 nucleotide sequence: TGTGCCAGCAGTGAAGTAGGCGGAAGCTCCTATAATTCACCCCTCCACTTT.

This clone has only one observation. The chain links TRBV7-6 to TRBJ2-1; 7 bases agree with TRBD1. The CDR3 is 16 amino acids. The germline V gene encodes CDR1 SGHVS and CDR2 FNYEAQ. V was clipped by 5 bases and J by 1 base; unmatched bases: 8. For the CDR3, the DNA is TGTGCCAGCAGCGCCTCCGGGACAGTTTCCTACAATGAGCAGTTCTTC. It is translated as CASSASGTVSYNEQFF.

The rearrangement joins TRBV6-5 to TRBJ2-5; TRBD2 agrees at 7 bases. The V segment lost 6 bases and the J segment 2 bases; nucleotides outside the gene matches: 9. CDR1 is MNHEY and CDR2 is SVGAGI in the germline V gene. The CDR3 loop spans 15 amino acids. The CDR3 DNA is TGTGCCAGCAGCATGGGGGGGACCTTGCAAGAGACCCAGTACTTC. Its translation: CASSMGGTLQETQYF.

The chain uses TRBV6-1 and TRBJ1-6; D is perhaps TRBD1 (5 bases). Trimming took off 5 bases at V and 9 bases at J, with 17 bases between the two ends. CDR1 and CDR2 (germline): MNHNS, SASEGT. CDR3 size: 15 residues. This chain's CDR3 is CASSPTAGGSSPLHF. Written as DNA, the CDR3 is TGTGCCAGCAGTCCGACTGCCGGGGGTAGTTCACCCCTCCACTTT.

The sample holds a few counts of this clone. The chain has TRBV9 and TRBJ2-7; 11 bases are a match to TRBD1. V lost 3 bases to trimming and J lost 2 bases; unmatched junction nucleotides: 4. Germline-derived CDR1 and CDR2 are SGDLS and YYNGEE. The CDR3 is made up of 15 amino acids. CDR3: CASSGGQGVTYEQYF. For the CDR3, the DNA is TGTGCCAGCAGCGGGGGACAGGGGGTAACCTACGAGCAGTACTTC.

This clone showed up just once. The chain employs TRBV4-2 and TRBJ2-7; 7 positions agree with TRBD1. Germline V gene data show CDR1 as LGHNA and CDR2 as YNFKEQ. V lost 1 base and J lost 1; bases outside the gene matches: 1. CDR3 length: 14 amino acids. The CDR3 sequence: CASSQGGQSYEQYF. The CDR3 DNA reads as TGTGCCAGCAGCCAAGGGGGACAGTCCTACGAGCAGTACTTC.